The next 22 T cell receptor beta chains were all read from a single sample in a study of blood T cell repertoires in COVID-19. Some clones are missing from TCRdb's copy, which holds only in-frame ones; the method was immunoSEQ multiplex PCR. Of approximately 68,000 clones in the sample, around 82% were seen once. Specimen: peripheral blood. Receptor source: an elderly man with active COVID-19.

This chain links TRBV6-2 or TRBV6-3 with TRBJ1-5, with D uncertain. Germline CDR1 and CDR2: MNHEY and SVGEGT. Trimming removed 2 bases from V and 1 base from J, with 9 bases in between. This CDR3 spans 15 amino acids. CDR3 loop: CASSYQLTSNQPQHF. CDR3 DNA sequence: TGTGCCAGCAGTTACCAACTAACAAGCAATCAGCCCCAGCATTTT.

The gene calls are TRBV5-4 and TRBJ2-7, with 13 positions matching TRBD2. The V segment lost 2 bases and the J segment 5 bases; nucleotides outside the gene matches: 4. This CDR3 contains 15 residues. Germline V gene lookup returns CDR1 SGHNT and CDR2 YYREEE (reference sequence). As DNA, the CDR3 is TGTGCCAGCAGCTTCCTACTAGCGGGAGGGGACGAGCAGTACTTC. Encoded protein: CASSFLLAGGDEQYF.

The rearrangement uses TRBV6-5 and TRBJ2-3; possibly TRBD2 for D (5 bases). Germline CDR1 is MNHEY and CDR2 is SVGAGI. This CDR3 is built from 16 residues. V lost 2 bases and J lost 1, with 13 bases in between. This CDR3 is CASSYGRMRGTDTQYF. The CDR3 region has the DNA TGTGCCAGCAGTTACGGGCGCATGAGGGGCACAGATACGCAGTATTTT.

V is TRBV6-2 or TRBV6-3 and J is TRBJ1-1; 7 bases agree with TRBD1. Germline CDR1 is MNHEY and CDR2 is SVGEGT. The CDR3 runs 19 residues. The junction had 17 bases not matched to a gene; V was cut back by 0 bases and J by 4 bases. CDR3 sequence (DNA): TGTGCCAGCAGTTACTCGATTGCCCCGACAGGGCGGATCAGCACTGAAGCTTTCTTT. Residues: CASSYSIAPTGRISTEAFF.

Here the CDR3 reads CASSLDGLAGVEQYF. The CDR3 DNA is TGCGCCAGCAGCTTGGATGGACTAGCGGGAGTCGAGCAGTACTTC. V is TRBV5-1 and J is TRBJ2-7, with 13 positions matching TRBD2. From germline, CDR1 is SGHRS and CDR2 YFSETQ. The V gene end was trimmed by 0 bases and the J gene end by 6 bases; junction bases not matched to a gene: 3. This CDR3 has 15 residues. Looking up the rest from reference TRBV5-1 and TRBJ2-7 gives the full variable domain: KAGVTQTPRYLIKTRGQQVTLSCSPISGHRSVSWYQQTPGQGLQFLFEYFSETQRNKGNFPGRFSGRQFSNSRSEMNVSTLELGDSALYLCASSLDGLAGVEQYFGPGTRLTVT.

This clone was seen a handful of times. The chain carries TRBV5-4 and TRBJ1-3, with 7 bases lining up with TRBD1. Per the germline V gene, CDR1 is SGHNT and CDR2 is YYREEE (reference sequence). The J segment lost 0 bases and the V segment lost 4 bases, leaving 4 bases of the junction unmatched. This CDR3 spans 15 amino acids. CDR3 bases: TGTGCCAGCAGCCTTGACAGGGACTCTGGAAACACCATATATTTT. Amino acids: CASSLDRDSGNTIYF.

V gene TRBV2 combines with J gene TRBJ1-2, with D perhaps matching TRBD1 (6 bases). The CDR3 totals 14 residues. Germline V gives CDR1 SNHLY, CDR2 FYNNEI. V was cut by 11 bases and J by 6 bases, with 22 bases left in between. CDR3 DNA: TGTGCCGGAACCTACCCCGGGGGGGCGAATGGCTACACCTTC. This sequence encodes CAGTYPGGANGYTF.

This chain links TRBV10-3 with TRBJ2-7, with 9 positions matching TRBD1. Germline values: CDR1 ENHRY, CDR2 SYGVKD. The trim removed 3 bases at V and 2 bases at J, leaving 5 bases unmatched. CDR3 length: 15 residues. The DNA for the CDR3 is TGTGCCATCAGTGAATCGGGACAGGGAACCTACGAGCAGTACTTC. Translated, it gives CAISESGQGTYEQYF.

The V gene is TRBV24-1, the J gene TRBJ2-3; TRBD2 is a possible D gene (6 bases). The CDR3 totals 16 residues. The ends were cut back, 2 bases at V and 2 bases at J, with 13 bases in the middle. Germline CDR1 and CDR2: KGHDR and SFDVKD. The CDR3 DNA reads as TGTGCCACCAGTGATTCTAACCCGGACTACACAGATACGCAGTATTTT. This sequence encodes CATSDSNPDYTDTQYF.

This clone was recorded once. The chain carries TRBV3-1 (or the pseudogene TRBV3-2) and TRBJ1-5; TRBD1 might be the D (5 bases). The V end was cut by 0 bases, the J end by 6 bases, with 9 bases between. From germline, CDR1 is LGHDT and CDR2 YNNKEL (reference sequence). The CDR3 length is 14 residues. CDR3 sequence (DNA): TGTGCCAGCAGCCAAGAGTCCCAGGGTCAGCCCCAGCATTTT. Its translation: CASSQESQGQPQHF.

The genes are TRBV6-2 or TRBV6-3 and TRBJ2-1, with TRBD1 matching over 10 bases. V was pared by 5 bases and J by 9 bases, with 7 bases of the junction left unmatched. Germline V lookup: CDR1 MNHEY, CDR2 SVGEGT. The CDR3 runs to 14 residues. The CDR3 protein is CASSTRQGAGEQFF. The CDR3 DNA sequence: TGTGCCAGCAGTACCAGACAGGGGGCGGGTGAGCAGTTCTTC.

The chain links TRBV19 to TRBJ2-6; D gene ambiguous. Germline V gene lookup returns CDR1 LNHDA and CDR2 SQIVND (reference sequence). The CDR3 runs to 14 residues. The V gene lost 6 bases and the J gene lost 0 bases, with 6 bases spanning the gap. CDR3: CASSPVSGANVLTF. The CDR3 nucleotides are TGTGCCAGTAGCCCGGTCTCTGGGGCCAACGTCCTGACTTTC.

The chain has TRBV30 and TRBJ1-3; 8 bases line up with TRBD1. This CDR3 spans 14 amino acids. Germline V gene data show CDR1 as GTSNPN and CDR2 as SVGIG (reference sequence). V shed 4 bases and J 3 bases; nucleotides not matched to a gene: 5. CDR3 region: CAWNHDRGGNTIYF. DNA of the CDR3: TGTGCCTGGAACCACGACAGGGGTGGAAACACCATATATTTT.

J is TRBJ1-2 and V is TRBV2, with 7 bases aligning to TRBD1. Germline CDR1 SNHLY, CDR2 FYNNEI. V shed 4 bases, J shed 3 bases, and the junction held 8 bases outside the gene matches. This CDR3 has 15 amino acids. DNA for the CDR3: TGTGCCAGCAGTGCAGACAGGGTCAAGGACTATGGCTACACCTTC. Protein: CASSADRVKDYGYTF.

This chain joins TRBV4-2 and TRBJ1-2; TRBD1 aligns across 8 bases. CDR3 size: 16 residues. Germline lookup yields CDR1 LGHNA and CDR2 YNFKEQ. Trimming cost V 2 bases and J 0 bases; bases outside gene matches: 5. The CDR3 reads CASSQTQGASNYGYTF. The CDR3, as DNA: TGTGCCAGCAGCCAAACGCAGGGGGCGTCTAACTATGGCTACACCTTC.

The chain joins TRBV19 to TRBJ2-5, with TRBD1 identical over 7 bases. V dropped 4 bases and J dropped 6; count of bases not matched to a gene: 11. CDR1 and CDR2 (germline): LNHDA, SQIVND (reference sequence). The CDR3 consists of 15 residues. The CDR3 DNA is TGTGCCAGTAGTAGAGGACAGGCCCTATGGAAGACCCAGTACTTC. The encoded protein is CASSRGQALWKTQYF.

The table lists this clone with a few counts. The rearrangement uses TRBV27 and TRBJ2-1; 7 bases line up with TRBD2. The germline gives CDR1 MNHEY, CDR2 SMNVEV (reference sequence). The CDR3 extends over 14 amino acids. Trimming removed 8 bases from V and 4 bases from J; junction bases left unmatched: 8. Here the CDR3 reads CASGGERDYNEQFF. DNA of the CDR3: TGTGCCAGCGGGGGGGAGCGGGATTACAATGAGCAGTTCTTC.

V usage is TRBV5-4 and J usage is TRBJ2-1; TRBD2 matches 13 bases. Germline trimming cut 9 bases from V and 9 bases from J; bases unmatched to any gene: 9. The V gene's germline CDR1 is SGHNT and CDR2 YYREEE (reference sequence). The CDR3 covers 14 residues. The DNA of the CDR3 is TGTGCCACCAAACTAGCGGGGGGGTTTGGTGAGCAGTTCTTC. Translated: CATKLAGGFGEQFF.

The V call is TRBV28, the J call TRBJ1-5, with 9 bases lining up with TRBD1. Per the germline V gene, CDR1 is MDHEN and CDR2 is SYDVKM. The CDR3 has 16 amino acids. V lost 1 base and J lost 5; bases outside the gene matches: 6. The CDR3: CASSLSWDRADQPQHF. The CDR3 coding sequence is TGTGCCAGCAGTTTATCCTGGGACAGGGCGGATCAGCCCCAGCATTTT.

The chain joins TRBV28 to TRBJ2-1; a possible D gene is TRBD1 (5 bases). Looked up from germline, CDR1 is MDHEN and CDR2 is SYDVKM. CDR3 length: 17 residues. Trimming stripped 3 bases from V and 1 base from J, with 16 bases between. The DNA for the CDR3 is TGTGCCAGCAGTTTGTCTGTTGGCCCAGGGTCCTACAATGAGCAGTTCTTC. It yields the protein CASSLSVGPGSYNEQFF.

The rearrangement uses TRBV3-1 (or the pseudogene TRBV3-2) and TRBJ2-1; D perhaps matches TRBD2 (6 bases). Germline loops: CDR1 LGHDT, CDR2 YNNKEL (reference sequence). V was cut by 1 base and J by 7 bases, with 14 bases left in between. This CDR3 contains 15 residues. The CDR3 coding sequence is TGTGCCAGCAGCCAAGCTGCCCTAGCGCGGAATGAGCAGTTCTTC. Protein: CASSQAALARNEQFF.

The J gene is TRBJ2-3, the V gene TRBV4-2; a possible D gene is TRBD2 (6 bases). Trimming removed 3 bases at V and 0 bases at J, with 16 bases between. CDR3 length equals 17 residues. CDR1 and CDR2 (germline): LGHNA, YNFKEQ. The CDR3 here is CASSHQGRGSSTDTQYF. CDR3 sequence (DNA): TGTGCCAGCAGCCACCAAGGGCGGGGTTCTAGCACAGATACGCAGTATTTT.